The 31 T cell receptor beta chains below were found in one sample sequenced in a study of control samples from healthy donors and cancer patients. Some clones are missing from TCRdb's copy, which holds only in-frame ones; the method was immunoSEQ multiplex PCR. The sample has fewer than 200,000 clones; around 94% are singletons. The specimen was PBMCs. Source of these receptors: a man aged 55 to 70 with colorectal cancer.

This chain links TRBV12-3 or TRBV12-4 with TRBJ2-5, with D unclear. V gave up 1 base and J gave up 5 bases, with 8 bases separating them. The CDR3 length is 13 residues. CDR3 sequence: CASSLERYETQYF. In nucleotides, the CDR3 is TGTGCCAGCAGTTTAGAACGATACGAGACCCAGTACTTC.

The rearrangement joins TRBV7-8 to TRBJ1-1; D is undetermined. Germline CDR1 and CDR2: SGHVS and FQNEAQ. Trimming took off 2 bases at V and 2 bases at J, with 9 bases between the two ends. The CDR3 runs to 14 residues. This CDR3 is CASSLWTGNTEAFF. The CDR3 DNA reads as TGTGCCAGCAGCTTATGGACGGGAAACACTGAAGCTTTCTTT.

This chain connects TRBV18 to TRBJ2-5; D uncertain. From germline, CDR1 is KGHSH and CDR2 LQKENI. This CDR3 has 13 amino acids. V shed 2 bases and J shed 3 bases, with 7 bases lying between them. The CDR3 nucleotides are TGTGCCAGCTCACCATTAAGGGAAGAGACCCAGTACTTC. It specifies CASSPLREETQYF.

The genes are TRBV4-2 and TRBJ2-5; no firm D call. This CDR3 spans 16 amino acids. The germline CDR1 and CDR2 sequences are LGHNA and YNFKEQ. Trimming removed 3 bases at V and 5 bases at J, with 19 bases between. The CDR3 sequence: CASSQNGGRMGETQYF. The CDR3 region has the DNA TGTGCCAGCAGCCAGAACGGTGGGCGAATGGGGGAGACCCAGTACTTC.

The rearrangement uses TRBV6-5 and TRBJ2-7; 8 nucleotides align to TRBD1. The CDR3 extends over 15 amino acids. Germline V gene data show CDR1 as MNHEY and CDR2 as SVGAGI. The V segment lost 1 base and the J segment 3 bases; nucleotides outside the gene matches: 5. CDR3 region: CASSYYPQGGYEQYF. The CDR3 DNA is TGTGCCAGCAGTTACTACCCACAGGGGGGCTACGAGCAGTACTTC.

The chain employs TRBV19 and TRBJ1-3; D is unclear. Germline loops: CDR1 LNHDA, CDR2 SQIVND (reference sequence). The V and J ends lost 3 bases and 4 bases respectively, with 10 bases between them. This CDR3 region has 14 residues. The chain's CDR3 is CASSIGPSGNTIYF. CDR3 bases: TGTGCCAGTAGTATTGGTCCCTCGGGAAACACCATATATTTT.

V and J are TRBV4-1 and TRBJ2-2, with D unresolved. The V gene's germline CDR1 is MGHRA and CDR2 YSYEKL. Trimming pared 1 base from V and 0 bases from J, leaving 9 bases between. The CDR3 is 16 amino acids. CDR3 sequence reads: CASSQVASANTGELFF. The CDR3 region has the DNA TGCGCCAGCAGCCAAGTCGCGTCCGCGAACACCGGGGAGCTGTTTTTT.

The rearrangement uses TRBV7-2 and TRBJ1-2; 7 bases fit TRBD1. The length of the CDR3 is 12 residues. The J segment lost 6 bases and the V segment lost 5 bases, leaving 3 bases of the junction unmatched. Looked up from germline, CDR1 is SGHTA and CDR2 is FQGNSA. For the CDR3, the DNA is TGTGCCAGCAGCGTCAGGGGGGATGGCTACACCTTC. It translates to CASSVRGDGYTF.

The J gene is TRBJ2-7, the V gene TRBV3-1 (or the pseudogene TRBV3-2), with 7 bases lining up with TRBD2. V was clipped by 2 bases and J by 1 base; unmatched bases: 2. In germline, CDR1 is LGHDT, CDR2 YNNKEL (reference sequence). The CDR3 length is 14 residues. CDR3 protein: CASSQMGGSYEQYF. Written as DNA, the CDR3 is TGTGCCAGCAGCCAAATGGGGGGGTCCTACGAGCAGTACTTC.

V is TRBV4-1 and J is TRBJ1-5; weak D call: TRBD1 (6 bases). V dropped 2 bases and J dropped 1 base, with 12 bases sitting between them. This CDR3 contains 16 residues. The germline gives CDR1 MGHRA, CDR2 YSYEKL. The CDR3 bases are TGCGCCAGCAGCCAAAGATTACAGGGCAGCAATCAGCCCCAGCATTTT. Translated: CASSQRLQGSNQPQHF.

The V call is TRBV2, the J call TRBJ1-2; D ambiguous. Trimming left V 6 bases short and J 0 bases short, with 14 bases between. From germline, CDR1 is SNHLY and CDR2 FYNNEI. This CDR3 comprises 15 residues. CDR3 region: CASRAYSVANYGYTF. The CDR3 DNA reads TGTGCCAGCAGAGCTTACTCCGTGGCTAACTATGGCTACACCTTC.

V gene TRBV6-5 combines with J gene TRBJ1-2; no reliable D call. The CDR3 extends over 15 amino acids. Trimming took 0 bases from V and 2 from J, leaving 10 bases between them. Germline V CDR1 and CDR2: MNHEY, SVGAGI. CDR3 protein: CASSYSITGNYGYTF. The CDR3 DNA reads TGTGCCAGCAGTTACTCGATTACCGGGAACTATGGCTACACCTTC.

The CDR3 region has the DNA TGTGCCTGGAGTGTAGACATGAACACTGAAGCTTTCTTT. Translation gives CAWSVDMNTEAFF. This sequence joins TRBV30 and TRBJ1-1; D not resolved. Looked up from germline, CDR1 is GTSNPN and CDR2 is SVGIG (reference sequence). The CDR3 runs 13 residues. The V and J ends lost 0 bases and 0 bases respectively, with 5 bases between them.

The chain couples TRBV30 to TRBJ2-1; 8 bases align to TRBD1. Germline V CDR1 and CDR2: GTSNPN, SVGIG (reference sequence). The CDR3 totals 13 residues. After removal of 8 bases from V and 3 bases from J, the junction contained 6 bases not matched to a gene. The CDR3 loop reads CASHRGNYNEQFF. The CDR3, as DNA: TGTGCCAGCCACAGGGGGAACTACAATGAGCAGTTCTTC. Drawing the rest from reference TRBV30 and TRBJ2-1, the complete variable domain is SQTIHQWPATLVQPVGSPLSLECTVEGTSNPNLYWYRQAAGRGLQLLFYSVGIGQISSEVPQNLSASRPQDRQFILSSKKLLLSDSGFYLCASHRGNYNEQFFGPGTRLTVL.

This sequence joins TRBV2 and TRBJ2-7; D is unresolved. The germline gives CDR1 SNHLY, CDR2 FYNNEI. The germline V and J ends were trimmed by 7 bases and 5 bases, with 21 bases remaining between them. CDR3 length: 15 amino acids. CDR3 residues: CASNRRTALENEQYF. CDR3 coding DNA: TGTGCCAGCAACCGTCGGACGGCCCTTGAAAACGAGCAGTACTTC.

J is TRBJ1-1 and V is TRBV5-4; 10 bases agree with TRBD1. This CDR3 region has 14 residues. With 3 bases clipped from V and 1 base from J, the junction kept 0 bases outside the gene matches. Germline loops: CDR1 SGHNT, CDR2 YYREEE (reference sequence). The DNA for the CDR3 is TGTGCCAGCAGCTGGACAGGGGGGAACACTGAAGCTTTCTTT. Translated, it gives CASSWTGGNTEAFF.

In nucleotides, the CDR3 is TGTGCCAGCACTAGGACCCGCACAGATACGCAGTATTTT. This sequence encodes CASTRTRTDTQYF. V usage is TRBV6-5 and J usage is TRBJ2-3; D unclear. CDR1 MNHEY and CDR2 SVGAGI come from the germline V gene. V lost 7 bases to trimming and J lost 1 base, with 9 bases between them. The CDR3 consists of 13 residues.

About this clone itself: The same CDR3 arises from other DNA sequences in this sample as well. This chain uses TRBV5-1 with TRBJ1-3; TRBD1 matches 7 bases. This CDR3 region has 17 residues. V was clipped by 0 bases and J by 0 bases; unmatched bases: 6. Looked up from germline, CDR1 is SGHRS and CDR2 is YFSETQ. This CDR3 is CASSLDGTVSSGNTIYF. The DNA of the CDR3 is TGCGCCAGCAGCTTGGATGGGACAGTTTCCTCTGGAAACACCATATATTTT.

The J gene is TRBJ2-5, the V gene TRBV5-4; 7 bases match TRBD2. The CDR3 length is 13 residues. The V gene's germline CDR1 is SGHNT and CDR2 YYREEE (reference sequence). Losses at the gene ends were 4 bases for V and 5 bases for J; bases not matched to a gene: 5. DNA for the CDR3: TGTGCCAGCAGCCCTGGACTAGGTGAGACCCAGTACTTC. Protein sequence: CASSPGLGETQYF.

The chain is built from TRBV6-1 and TRBJ1-5; 8 bases fit TRBD1. CDR1 and CDR2 from the germline V gene are MNHNS and SASEGT. The V gene end was trimmed by 3 bases and the J gene end by 2 bases; junction bases not matched to a gene: 9. The CDR3 length is 17 residues. The DNA of the CDR3 is TGTGCCAGCAGTGACTACTACAGGGGGGAGGGCAATCAGCCCCAGCATTTT. Amino acid sequence: CASSDYYRGEGNQPQHF.

J is TRBJ2-2 and V is TRBV24-1, with a possible D match to TRBD1 (5 bases). The CDR3 covers 17 residues. Trimming removed 4 bases from V and 2 bases from J, with 16 bases in between. Germline CDR1 and CDR2: KGHDR and SFDVKD. The CDR3 DNA is TGTGCCACCAGTGACCCTACAGGTTCCCGAAACACCGGGGAGCTGTTTTTT. It yields the protein CATSDPTGSRNTGELFF.

The rearrangement uses TRBV2 and TRBJ2-7; no reliable D call. Germline CDR1 and CDR2: SNHLY and FYNNEI. This CDR3 is built from 14 residues. V gave up 3 bases and J gave up 11 bases, with 20 bases separating them. The CDR3 is CASSESELPFRKYF. The CDR3 DNA follows: TGTGCCAGCAGTGAGTCGGAACTCCCATTTCGGAAGTACTTC.

This clone occurred a few times. The chain recombines TRBV19 with TRBJ1-5, with a tentative D call TRBD1 (5 bases). From germline, CDR1 is LNHDA and CDR2 SQIVND (reference sequence). The CDR3 is 15 residues long. The V gene lost 5 bases and the J gene lost 3 bases, with 14 bases spanning the gap. The CDR3 sequence: CASSGSGGDNQPQHF. DNA for the CDR3: TGTGCCAGTAGTGGCTCCGGGGGGGACAATCAGCCCCAGCATTTT. The full variable domain, completed using reference TRBV19 and TRBJ1-5, is DGGITQSPKYLFRKEGQNVTLSCEQNLNHDAMYWYRQDPGQGLRLIYYSQIVNDFQKGDIAEGYSVSREKKESFPLTVTSAQKNPTAFYLCASSGSGGDNQPQHFGDGTRLSIL.

The count of this clone is one. This chain uses TRBV30 with TRBJ2-7; D is perhaps TRBD1 (6 bases). Germline CDR1 reads GTSNPN; CDR2 reads SVGIG (reference sequence). The length of the CDR3 is 12 residues. The V and J ends lost 5 bases and 5 bases respectively, with 13 bases between them. CDR3 DNA sequence: TGTGCCTGGGGACGTCACAGGGACGAGCAGTACTTC. Protein: CAWGRHRDEQYF.

The J gene is TRBJ2-3, the V gene TRBV4-1; 12 bases are a match to TRBD2. V was clipped by 4 bases and J by 3 bases; unmatched bases: 8. The CDR3 is 17 residues long. Germline V gene data show CDR1 as MGHRA and CDR2 as YSYEKL. The CDR3 DNA sequence: TGCGCCAGCAGCCTCCCCCTCGGACTAGCGGGAACAGATACGCAGTATTTT. Its translation is CASSLPLGLAGTDTQYF.

This rearrangement joins TRBV19 to TRBJ1-5; D unresolved. This CDR3 has 14 residues. Germline loops: CDR1 LNHDA, CDR2 SQIVND (reference sequence). Between the trimmed V and J ends, which lost 3 bases and 3 bases, there was a span of 9 bases. The CDR3 region has the DNA TGTGCCAGTAGTATCCCGACACTCAATCAGCCCCAGCATTTT. It codes for CASSIPTLNQPQHF.

The chain joins TRBV30 to TRBJ1-1; tentatively, D is TRBD1 (5 bases). The CDR3 runs 12 residues. Germline CDR1 reads GTSNPN; CDR2 reads SVGIG (reference sequence). Trimming took off 5 bases at V and 0 bases at J, with 7 bases between the two ends. In DNA form, the CDR3 reads TGTGCCTGGGACAGAATGAACACTGAAGCTTTCTTT. Amino acids: CAWDRMNTEAFF.

Concerning this clone itself: Distinct nucleotide sequences in the sample also encode this CDR3. This chain uses TRBV2 with TRBJ2-5; a weak D match, TRBD1 (5 bases). The CDR3 has 14 amino acids. Trimming left V 9 bases short and J 2 bases short, with 16 bases between. The germline CDR1 and CDR2 sequences are SNHLY and FYNNEI. The DNA of the CDR3 is TGTGCCAGTAATAAAGGGGCGTTACAAGAGACCCAGTACTTC. Its translation: CASNKGALQETQYF.

The chain joins TRBV6-5 to TRBJ2-2; D is unresolved. This CDR3 comprises 12 residues. Trimming cost V 5 bases and J 4 bases, with 5 bases left between them. Germline-derived CDR1 and CDR2 are MNHEY and SVGAGI. CDR3 in amino acids: CASSPTTGELFF. CDR3 sequence (DNA): TGTGCCAGCAGTCCGACCACCGGGGAGCTGTTTTTT.

This clone was picked up one time. The rearrangement joins TRBV11-2 to TRBJ2-1; possible D gene TRBD1, 5 bases. The germline V and J ends were trimmed by 3 bases and 10 bases, with 13 bases remaining between them. This CDR3 region has 13 residues. Per germline, CDR1 SGHAT and CDR2 FQNNGV. As DNA, the CDR3 is TGTGCCAGCAGCTTTAACGCAGGGTACGAGCAGTTCTTC. This codes for CASSFNAGYEQFF.

The chain employs TRBV6-6 and TRBJ1-6; D is uncertain. Germline V lookup: CDR1 MNHNY, CDR2 SVGAGI (reference sequence). V dropped 5 bases and J dropped 11 bases, with 19 bases sitting between them. This CDR3 is built from 15 residues. Here the CDR3 DNA reads TGTGCCAGCAGTACCCGACAATCCCTTTCTCCACCCCTCCACTTT. This sequence encodes CASSTRQSLSPPLHF.